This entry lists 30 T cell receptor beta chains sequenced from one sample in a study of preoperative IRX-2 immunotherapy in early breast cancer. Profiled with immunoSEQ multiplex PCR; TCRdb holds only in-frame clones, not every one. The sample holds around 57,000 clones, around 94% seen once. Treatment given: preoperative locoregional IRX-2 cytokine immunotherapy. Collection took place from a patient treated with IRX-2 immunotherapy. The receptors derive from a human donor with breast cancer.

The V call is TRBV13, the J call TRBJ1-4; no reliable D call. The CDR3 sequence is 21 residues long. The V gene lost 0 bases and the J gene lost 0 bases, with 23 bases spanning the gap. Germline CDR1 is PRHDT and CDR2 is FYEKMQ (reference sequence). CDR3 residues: CASSLGTPLEDLKATNEKLFF. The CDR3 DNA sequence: TGTGCCAGCAGCTTAGGAACCCCCCTGGAGGATCTTAAGGCAACTAATGAAAAACTGTTTTTT.

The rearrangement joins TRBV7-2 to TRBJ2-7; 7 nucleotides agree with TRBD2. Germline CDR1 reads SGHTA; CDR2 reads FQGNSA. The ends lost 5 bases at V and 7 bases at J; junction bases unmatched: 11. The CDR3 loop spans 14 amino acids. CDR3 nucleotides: TGTGCCAGCAGCCCGGGAGGTAGCCGACGAGAGCAGTACTTC. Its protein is CASSPGGSRREQYF.

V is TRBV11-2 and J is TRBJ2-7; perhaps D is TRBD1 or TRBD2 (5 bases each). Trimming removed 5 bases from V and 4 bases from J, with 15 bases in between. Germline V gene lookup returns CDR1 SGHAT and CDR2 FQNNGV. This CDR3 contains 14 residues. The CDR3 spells CASSPDTGRYEQYF. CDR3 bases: TGTGCCAGCAGCCCAGATACGGGACGATACGAGCAGTACTTC.

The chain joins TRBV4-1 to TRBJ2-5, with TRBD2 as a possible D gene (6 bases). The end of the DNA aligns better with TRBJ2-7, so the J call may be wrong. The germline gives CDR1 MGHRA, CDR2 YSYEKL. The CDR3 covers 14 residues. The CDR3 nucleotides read TGCGCCAGCAGCCCCGGACTGACTAGTAGCGAGCAGTACTTC. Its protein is CASSPGLTSSEQYF.

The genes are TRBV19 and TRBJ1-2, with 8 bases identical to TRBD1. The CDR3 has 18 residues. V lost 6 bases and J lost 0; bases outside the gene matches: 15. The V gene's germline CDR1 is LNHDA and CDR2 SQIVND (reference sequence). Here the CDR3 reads CASSPDAGTGLTNYGYTF. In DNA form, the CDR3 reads TGTGCCAGTAGCCCTGACGCGGGGACAGGACTTACTAACTATGGCTACACCTTC.

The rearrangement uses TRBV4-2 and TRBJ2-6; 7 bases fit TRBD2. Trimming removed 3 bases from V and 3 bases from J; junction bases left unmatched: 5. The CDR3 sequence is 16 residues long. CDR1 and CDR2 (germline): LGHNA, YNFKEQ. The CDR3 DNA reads TGTGCCAGCAGCCATGAGGGGAGGGTTGGGGCCAACGTCCTGACTTTC. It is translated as CASSHEGRVGANVLTF.

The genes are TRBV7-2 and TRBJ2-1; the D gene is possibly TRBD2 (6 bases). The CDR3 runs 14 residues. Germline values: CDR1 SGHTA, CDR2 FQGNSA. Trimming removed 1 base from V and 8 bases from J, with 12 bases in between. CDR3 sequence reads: CASSLVGGVDEQFF. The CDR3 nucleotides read TGTGCCAGCAGCTTAGTTGGAGGGGTCGATGAGCAGTTCTTC.

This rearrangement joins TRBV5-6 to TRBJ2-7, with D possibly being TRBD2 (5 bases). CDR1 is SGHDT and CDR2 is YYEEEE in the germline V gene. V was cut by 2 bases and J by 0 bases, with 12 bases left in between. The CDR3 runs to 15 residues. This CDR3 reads CASSFVGRDSYEQYF. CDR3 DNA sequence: TGTGCCAGCAGCTTCGTCGGACGGGACTCCTACGAGCAGTACTTC. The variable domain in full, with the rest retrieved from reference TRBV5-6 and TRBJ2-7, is DAGVTQSPTHLIKTRGQQVTLRCSPKSGHDTVSWYQQALGQGPQFIFQYYEEEERQRGNFPDRFSGHQFPNYSSELNVNALLLGDSALYLCASSFVGRDSYEQYFGPGTRLTVT.

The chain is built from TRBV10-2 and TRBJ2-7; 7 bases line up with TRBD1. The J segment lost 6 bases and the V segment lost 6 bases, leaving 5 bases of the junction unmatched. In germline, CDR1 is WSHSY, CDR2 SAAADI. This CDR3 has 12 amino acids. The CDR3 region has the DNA TGCGCCAGCAGGTCCGGGACAGCCGAGCAGTACTTC. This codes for CASRSGTAEQYF.

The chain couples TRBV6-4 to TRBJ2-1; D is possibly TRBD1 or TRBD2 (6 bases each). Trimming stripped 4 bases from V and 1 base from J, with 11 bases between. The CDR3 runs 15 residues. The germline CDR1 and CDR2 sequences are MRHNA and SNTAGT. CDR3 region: CASSAEGVSYNEQFF. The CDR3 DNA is TGTGCCAGCAGTGCGGAGGGGGTGTCCTACAATGAGCAGTTCTTC.

Here the CDR3 DNA reads TGTGCCAGTGGGCAGACAGGGAACACTGAAGCTTTCTTT. Protein: CASGQTGNTEAFF. The chain is built from TRBV19 and TRBJ1-1; a weak D match, TRBD1 (6 bases). The CDR3 is made up of 13 amino acids. Per germline, CDR1 LNHDA and CDR2 SQIVND (reference sequence). The V gene lost 8 bases and the J gene lost 1 base, with 11 bases spanning the gap.

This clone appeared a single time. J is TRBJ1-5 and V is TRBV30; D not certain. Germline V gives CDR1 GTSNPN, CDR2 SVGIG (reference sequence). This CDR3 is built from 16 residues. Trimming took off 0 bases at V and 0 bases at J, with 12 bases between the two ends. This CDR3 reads CAWSVLGTYSNQPQHF. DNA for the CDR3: TGTGCCTGGAGTGTACTGGGTACATATAGCAATCAGCCCCAGCATTTT.

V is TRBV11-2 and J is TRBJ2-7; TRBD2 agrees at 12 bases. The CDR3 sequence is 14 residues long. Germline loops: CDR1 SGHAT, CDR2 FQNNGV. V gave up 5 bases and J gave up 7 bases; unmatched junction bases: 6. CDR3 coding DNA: TGTGCCAGCAGCCGACTAGCGGGAGCCGGGGAGCAGTACTTC. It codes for CASSRLAGAGEQYF.

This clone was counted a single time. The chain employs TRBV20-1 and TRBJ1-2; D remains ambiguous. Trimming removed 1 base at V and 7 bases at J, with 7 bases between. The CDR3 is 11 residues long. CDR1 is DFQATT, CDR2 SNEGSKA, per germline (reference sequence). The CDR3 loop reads CSARGQAGYTF. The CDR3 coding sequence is TGCAGTGCTAGAGGTCAGGCTGGCTACACCTTC.

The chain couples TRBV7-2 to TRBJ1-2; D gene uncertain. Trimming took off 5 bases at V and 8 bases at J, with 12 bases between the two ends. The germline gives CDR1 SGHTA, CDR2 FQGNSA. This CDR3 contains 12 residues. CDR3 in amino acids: CASSLDWRGYTF. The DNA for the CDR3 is TGTGCCAGCAGCCTCGATTGGAGAGGCTACACCTTC.

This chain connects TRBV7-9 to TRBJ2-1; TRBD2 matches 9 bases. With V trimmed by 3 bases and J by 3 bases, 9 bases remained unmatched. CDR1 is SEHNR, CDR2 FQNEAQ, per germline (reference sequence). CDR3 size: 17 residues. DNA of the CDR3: TGTGCCAGCAGCTTGACGAAGAGCGGGAGGTTCTACAATGAGCAGTTCTTC. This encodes CASSLTKSGRFYNEQFF.

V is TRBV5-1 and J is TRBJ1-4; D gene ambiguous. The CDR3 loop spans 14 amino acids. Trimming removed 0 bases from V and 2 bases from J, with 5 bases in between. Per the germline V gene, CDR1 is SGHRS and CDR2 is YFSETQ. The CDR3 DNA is TGCGCCAGCAGCTTGGGAGGGACTAATGAAAAACTGTTTTTT. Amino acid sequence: CASSLGGTNEKLFF.

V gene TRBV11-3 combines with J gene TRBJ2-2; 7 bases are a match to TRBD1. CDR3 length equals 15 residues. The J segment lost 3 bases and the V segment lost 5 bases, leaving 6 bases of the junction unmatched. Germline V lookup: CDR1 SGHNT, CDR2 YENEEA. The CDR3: CASSATGADTGELFF. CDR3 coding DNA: TGTGCCAGCAGCGCAACAGGGGCGGACACCGGGGAGCTGTTTTTT.

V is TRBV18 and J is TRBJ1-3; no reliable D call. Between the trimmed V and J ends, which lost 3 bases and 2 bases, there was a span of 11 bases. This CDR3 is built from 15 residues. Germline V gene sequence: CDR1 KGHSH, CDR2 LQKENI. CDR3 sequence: CASSPGVFAGNTIYF. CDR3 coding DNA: TGTGCCAGCTCACCTGGGGTTTTTGCTGGAAACACCATATATTTT.

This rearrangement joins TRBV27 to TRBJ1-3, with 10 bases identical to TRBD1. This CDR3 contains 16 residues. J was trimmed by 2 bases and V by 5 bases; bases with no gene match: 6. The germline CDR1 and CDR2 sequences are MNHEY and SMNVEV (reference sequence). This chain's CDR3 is CASSPIDRGPGNTIYF. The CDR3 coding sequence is TGTGCCAGCAGTCCGATCGACAGGGGGCCTGGAAACACCATATATTTT.

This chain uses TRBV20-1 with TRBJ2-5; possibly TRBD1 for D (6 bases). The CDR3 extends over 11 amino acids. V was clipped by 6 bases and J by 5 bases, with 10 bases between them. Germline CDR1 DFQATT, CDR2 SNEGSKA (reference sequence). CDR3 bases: TGCAGTGCATACAGGGTTGAGACCCAGTACTTC. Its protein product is CSAYRVETQYF.

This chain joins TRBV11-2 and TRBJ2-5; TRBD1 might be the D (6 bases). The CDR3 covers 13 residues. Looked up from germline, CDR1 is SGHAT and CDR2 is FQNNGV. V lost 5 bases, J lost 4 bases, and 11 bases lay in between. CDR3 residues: CASSLQGPETQYF. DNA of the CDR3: TGTGCCAGCAGCCTTCAGGGGCCAGAGACCCAGTACTTC.

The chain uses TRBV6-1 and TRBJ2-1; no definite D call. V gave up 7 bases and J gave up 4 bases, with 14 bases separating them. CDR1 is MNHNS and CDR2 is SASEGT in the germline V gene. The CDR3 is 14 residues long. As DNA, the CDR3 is TGTGCCAGCACGCTCCGGGCAGATTACAATGAGCAGTTCTTC. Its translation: CASTLRADYNEQFF.

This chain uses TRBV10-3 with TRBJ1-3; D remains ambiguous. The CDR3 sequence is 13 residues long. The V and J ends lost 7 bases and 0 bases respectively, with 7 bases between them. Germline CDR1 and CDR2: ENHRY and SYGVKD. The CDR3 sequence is CAITRSSGNTIYF. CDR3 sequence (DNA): TGTGCCATCACACGGTCCTCTGGAAACACCATATATTTT.

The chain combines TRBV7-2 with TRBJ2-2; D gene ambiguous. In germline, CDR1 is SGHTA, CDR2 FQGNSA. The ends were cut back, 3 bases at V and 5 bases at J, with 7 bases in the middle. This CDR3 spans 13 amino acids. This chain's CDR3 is CASSFWGTGELFF. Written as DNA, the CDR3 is TGTGCCAGCAGCTTTTGGGGTACCGGGGAGCTGTTTTTT.

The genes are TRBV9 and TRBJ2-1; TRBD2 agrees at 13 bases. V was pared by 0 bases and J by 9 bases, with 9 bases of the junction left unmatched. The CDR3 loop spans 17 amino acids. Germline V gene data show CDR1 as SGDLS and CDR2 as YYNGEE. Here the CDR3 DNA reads TGTGCCAGCAGCGTAGACATCGGACTAGCGGGAGTGGTTGAGCAGTTCTTC. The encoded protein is CASSVDIGLAGVVEQFF.

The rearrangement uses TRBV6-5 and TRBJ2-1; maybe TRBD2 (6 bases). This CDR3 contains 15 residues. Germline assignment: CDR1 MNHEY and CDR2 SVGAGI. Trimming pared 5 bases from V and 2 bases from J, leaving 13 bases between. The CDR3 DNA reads TGTGCCAGCAGTCTGGAGGGTTCGACCTACAATGAGCAGTTCTTC. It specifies CASSLEGSTYNEQFF.

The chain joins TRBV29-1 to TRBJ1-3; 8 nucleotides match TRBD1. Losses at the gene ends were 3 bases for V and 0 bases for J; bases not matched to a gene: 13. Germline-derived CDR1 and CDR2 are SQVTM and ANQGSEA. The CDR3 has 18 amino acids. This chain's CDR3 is CSVEGQGAPLGSGNTIYF. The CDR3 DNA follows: TGCAGCGTTGAGGGGCAGGGGGCCCCCCTTGGCTCTGGAAACACCATATATTTT.

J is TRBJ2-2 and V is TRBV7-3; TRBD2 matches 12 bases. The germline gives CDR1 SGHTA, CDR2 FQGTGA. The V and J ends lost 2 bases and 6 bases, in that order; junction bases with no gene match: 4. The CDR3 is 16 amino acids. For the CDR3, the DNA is TGTGCCAGCAGCTTATTGCTAGCGGGAGGGCCCGGGGAGCTGTTTTTT. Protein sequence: CASSLLLAGGPGELFF.

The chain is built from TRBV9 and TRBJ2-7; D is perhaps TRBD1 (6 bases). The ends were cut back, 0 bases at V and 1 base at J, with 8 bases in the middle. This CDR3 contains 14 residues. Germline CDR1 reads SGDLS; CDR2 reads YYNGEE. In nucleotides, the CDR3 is TGTGCCAGCAGCGTAGGAGGACAGTCCTACGAGCAGTACTTC. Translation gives CASSVGGQSYEQYF.